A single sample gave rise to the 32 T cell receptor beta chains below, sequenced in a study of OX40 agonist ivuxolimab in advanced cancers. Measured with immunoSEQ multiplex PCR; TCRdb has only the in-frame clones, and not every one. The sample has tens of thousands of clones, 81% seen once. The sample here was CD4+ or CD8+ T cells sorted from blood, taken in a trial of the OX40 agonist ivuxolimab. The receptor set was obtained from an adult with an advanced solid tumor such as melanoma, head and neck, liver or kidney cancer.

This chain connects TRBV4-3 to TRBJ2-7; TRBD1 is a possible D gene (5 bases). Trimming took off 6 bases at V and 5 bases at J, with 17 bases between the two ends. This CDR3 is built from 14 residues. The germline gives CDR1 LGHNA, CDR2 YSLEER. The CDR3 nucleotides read TGCGCCAGCAGTCAGTTAGAGAAGGGGAACGAGCAGTACTTC. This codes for CASSQLEKGNEQYF.

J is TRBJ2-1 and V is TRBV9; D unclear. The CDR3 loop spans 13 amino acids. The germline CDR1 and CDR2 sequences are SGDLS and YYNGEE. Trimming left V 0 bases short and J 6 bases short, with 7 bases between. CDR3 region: CASSVGGFNEQFF. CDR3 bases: TGTGCCAGCAGCGTAGGAGGCTTCAATGAGCAGTTCTTC.

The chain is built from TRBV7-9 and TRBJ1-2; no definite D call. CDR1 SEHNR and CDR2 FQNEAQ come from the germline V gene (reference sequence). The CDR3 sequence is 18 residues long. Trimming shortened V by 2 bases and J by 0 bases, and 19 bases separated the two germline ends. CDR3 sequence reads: CASSLPVIEDLANYGYTF. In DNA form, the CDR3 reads TGTGCCAGCAGCTTACCCGTTATCGAAGATTTAGCTAACTATGGCTACACCTTC.

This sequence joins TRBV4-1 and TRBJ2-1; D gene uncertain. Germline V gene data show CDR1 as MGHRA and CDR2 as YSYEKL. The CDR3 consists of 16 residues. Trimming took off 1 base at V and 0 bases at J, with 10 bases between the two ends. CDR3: CASSQGGSISYNEQFF. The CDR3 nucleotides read TGCGCCAGCAGCCAAGGAGGCAGCATCTCCTACAATGAGCAGTTCTTC.

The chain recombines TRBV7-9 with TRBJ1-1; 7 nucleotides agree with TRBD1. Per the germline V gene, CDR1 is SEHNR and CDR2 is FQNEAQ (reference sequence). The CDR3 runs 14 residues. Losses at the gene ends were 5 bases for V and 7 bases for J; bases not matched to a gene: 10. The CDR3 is CASSNPPGTDEAFF. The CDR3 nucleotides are TGTGCCAGCAGCAACCCTCCCGGGACAGATGAAGCTTTCTTT.

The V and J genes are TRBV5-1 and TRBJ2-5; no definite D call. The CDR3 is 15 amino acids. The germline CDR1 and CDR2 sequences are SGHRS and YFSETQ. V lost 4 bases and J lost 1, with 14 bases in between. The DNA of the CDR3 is TGCGCCAGCAGCGATCCCTTCCGAACCCAAGAGACCCAGTACTTC. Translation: CASSDPFRTQETQYF.

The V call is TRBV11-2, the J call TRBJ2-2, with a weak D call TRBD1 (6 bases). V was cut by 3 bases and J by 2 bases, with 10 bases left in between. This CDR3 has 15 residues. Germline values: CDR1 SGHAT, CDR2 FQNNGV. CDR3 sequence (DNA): TGTGCCAGCAGCTTGGGACAATCAAACACCGGGGAGCTGTTTTTT. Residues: CASSLGQSNTGELFF.

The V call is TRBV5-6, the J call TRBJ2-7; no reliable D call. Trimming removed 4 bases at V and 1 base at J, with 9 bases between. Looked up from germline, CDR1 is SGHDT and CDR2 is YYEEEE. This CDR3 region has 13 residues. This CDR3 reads CASSPSGSYEQYF. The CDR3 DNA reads TGTGCCAGCAGCCCGAGTGGGTCCTACGAGCAGTACTTC.

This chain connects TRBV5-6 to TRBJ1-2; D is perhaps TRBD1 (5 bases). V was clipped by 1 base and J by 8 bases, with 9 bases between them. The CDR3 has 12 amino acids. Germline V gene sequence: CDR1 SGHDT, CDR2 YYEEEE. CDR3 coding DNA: TGTGCCAGCAGCTTGAACGGGGCGGGCTACACCTTC. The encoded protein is CASSLNGAGYTF. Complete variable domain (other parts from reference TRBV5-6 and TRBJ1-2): DAGVTQSPTHLIKTRGQQVTLRCSPKSGHDTVSWYQQALGQGPQFIFQYYEEEERQRGNFPDRFSGHQFPNYSSELNVNALLLGDSALYLCASSLNGAGYTFGSGTRLTVV.

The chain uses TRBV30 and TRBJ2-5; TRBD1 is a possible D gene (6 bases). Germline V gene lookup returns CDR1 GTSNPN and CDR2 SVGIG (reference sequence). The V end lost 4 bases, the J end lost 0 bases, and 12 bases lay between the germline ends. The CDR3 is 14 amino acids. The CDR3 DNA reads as TGTGCCTGGAATCCGGACAGCTACCAAGAGACCCAGTACTTC. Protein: CAWNPDSYQETQYF. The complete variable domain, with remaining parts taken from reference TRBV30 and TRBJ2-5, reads SQTIHQWPATLVQPVGSPLSLECTVEGTSNPNLYWYRQAAGRGLQLLFYSVGIGQISSEVPQNLSASRPQDRQFILSSKKLLLSDSGFYLCAWNPDSYQETQYFGPGTRLLVL.

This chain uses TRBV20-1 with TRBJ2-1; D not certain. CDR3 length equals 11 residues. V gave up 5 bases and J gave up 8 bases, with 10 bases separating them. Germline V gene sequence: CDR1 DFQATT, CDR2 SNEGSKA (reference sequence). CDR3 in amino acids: CSAGRGDEQFF. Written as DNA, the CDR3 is TGCAGTGCTGGGCGCGGTGATGAGCAGTTCTTC.

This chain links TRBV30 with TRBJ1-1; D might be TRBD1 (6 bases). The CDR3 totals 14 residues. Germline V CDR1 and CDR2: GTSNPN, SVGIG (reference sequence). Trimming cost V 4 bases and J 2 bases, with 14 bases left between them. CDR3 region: CAWNYGQLNTEAFF. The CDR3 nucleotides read TGTGCCTGGAACTATGGACAGTTAAACACTGAAGCTTTCTTT. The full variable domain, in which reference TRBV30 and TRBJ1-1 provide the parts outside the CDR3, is SQTIHQWPATLVQPVGSPLSLECTVEGTSNPNLYWYRQAAGRGLQLLFYSVGIGQISSEVPQNLSASRPQDRQFILSSKKLLLSDSGFYLCAWNYGQLNTEAFFGQGTRLTVV.

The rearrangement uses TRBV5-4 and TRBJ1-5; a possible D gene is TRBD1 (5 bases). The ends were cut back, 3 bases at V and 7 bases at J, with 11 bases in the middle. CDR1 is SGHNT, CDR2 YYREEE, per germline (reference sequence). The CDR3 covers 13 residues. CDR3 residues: CASSYHGGQPQHF. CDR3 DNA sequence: TGTGCCAGCAGCTACCACGGGGGGCAGCCCCAGCATTTT.

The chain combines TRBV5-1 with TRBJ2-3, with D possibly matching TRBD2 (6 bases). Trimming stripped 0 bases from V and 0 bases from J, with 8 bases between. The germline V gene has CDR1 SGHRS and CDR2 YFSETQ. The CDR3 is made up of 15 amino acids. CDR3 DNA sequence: TGCGCCAGCAGCTTGGGGACTAAAAGCACAGATACGCAGTATTTT. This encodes CASSLGTKSTDTQYF.

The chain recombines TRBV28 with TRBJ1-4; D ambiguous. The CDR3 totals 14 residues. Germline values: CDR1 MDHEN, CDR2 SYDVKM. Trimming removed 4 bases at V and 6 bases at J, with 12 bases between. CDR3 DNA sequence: TGTGCCAGCAGTTCACTCTGGGATTATGAAAAACTGTTTTTT. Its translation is CASSSLWDYEKLFF.

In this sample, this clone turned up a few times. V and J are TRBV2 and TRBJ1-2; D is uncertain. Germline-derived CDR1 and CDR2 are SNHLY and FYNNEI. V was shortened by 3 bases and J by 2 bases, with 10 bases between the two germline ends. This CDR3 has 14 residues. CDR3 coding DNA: TGTGCCAGCAGTGACACGGATTACAACTATGGCTACACCTTC. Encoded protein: CASSDTDYNYGYTF.

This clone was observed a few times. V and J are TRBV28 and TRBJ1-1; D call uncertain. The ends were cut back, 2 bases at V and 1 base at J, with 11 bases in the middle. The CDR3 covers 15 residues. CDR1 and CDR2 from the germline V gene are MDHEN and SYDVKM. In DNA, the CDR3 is TGTGCCAGCAGTTTAAGGCTTGTTTCGAACACTGAAGCTTTCTTT. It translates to CASSLRLVSNTEAFF.

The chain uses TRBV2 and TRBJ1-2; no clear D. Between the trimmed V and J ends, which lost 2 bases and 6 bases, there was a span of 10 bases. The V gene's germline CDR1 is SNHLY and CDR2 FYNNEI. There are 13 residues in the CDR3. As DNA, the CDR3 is TGTGCCAGCAGTGAACAGACGGTCGATGGCTACACCTTC. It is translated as CASSEQTVDGYTF. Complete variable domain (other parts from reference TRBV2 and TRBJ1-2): EPEVTQTPSHQVTQMGQEVILRCVPISNHLYFYWYRQILGQKVEFLVSFYNNEISEKSEIFDDQFSVERPDGSNFTLKIRSTKLEDSAMYFCASSEQTVDGYTFGSGTRLTVV.

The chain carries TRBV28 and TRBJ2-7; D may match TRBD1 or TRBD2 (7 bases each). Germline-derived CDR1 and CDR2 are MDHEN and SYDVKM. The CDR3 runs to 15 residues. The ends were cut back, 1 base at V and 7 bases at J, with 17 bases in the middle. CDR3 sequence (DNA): TGTGCCAGCAGTTTATTCGCCCAGGGGGGGTCAGAGCAGTACTTC. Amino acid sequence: CASSLFAQGGSEQYF.

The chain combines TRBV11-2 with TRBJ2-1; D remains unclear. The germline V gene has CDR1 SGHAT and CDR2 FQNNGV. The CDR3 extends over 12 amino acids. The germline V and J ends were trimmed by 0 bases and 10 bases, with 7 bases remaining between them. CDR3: CASSLDHEEQFF. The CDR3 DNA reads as TGTGCCAGCAGCTTAGATCACGAGGAGCAGTTCTTC.

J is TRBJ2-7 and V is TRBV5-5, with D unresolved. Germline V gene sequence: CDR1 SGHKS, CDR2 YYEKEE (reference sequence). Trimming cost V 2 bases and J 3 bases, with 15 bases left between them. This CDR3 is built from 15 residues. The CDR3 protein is CASSFDTLGVYEQYV. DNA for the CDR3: TGTGCCAGCAGCTTCGACACCCTTGGGGTCTACGAGCAGTACGTC.

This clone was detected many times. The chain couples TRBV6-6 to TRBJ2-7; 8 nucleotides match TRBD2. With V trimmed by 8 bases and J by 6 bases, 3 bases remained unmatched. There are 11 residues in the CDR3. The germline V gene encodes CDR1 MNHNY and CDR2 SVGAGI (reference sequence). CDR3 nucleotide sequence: TGTGCCAGCCGAGCGGGAGCCGAGCAGTACTTC. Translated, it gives CASRAGAEQYF.

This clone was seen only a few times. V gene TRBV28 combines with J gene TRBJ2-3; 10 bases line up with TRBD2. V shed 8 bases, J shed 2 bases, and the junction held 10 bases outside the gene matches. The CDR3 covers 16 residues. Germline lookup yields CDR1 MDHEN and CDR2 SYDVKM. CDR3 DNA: TGTGCCAGCGGCAAAGGACTAGCGGACTACACAGATACGCAGTATTTT. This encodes CASGKGLADYTDTQYF. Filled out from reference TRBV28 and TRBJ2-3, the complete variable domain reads DVKVTQSSRYLVKRTGEKVFLECVQDMDHENMFWYRQDPGLGLRLIYFSYDVKMKEKGDIPEGYSVSREKKERFSLILESASTNQTSMYLCASGKGLADYTDTQYFGPGTRLTVL.

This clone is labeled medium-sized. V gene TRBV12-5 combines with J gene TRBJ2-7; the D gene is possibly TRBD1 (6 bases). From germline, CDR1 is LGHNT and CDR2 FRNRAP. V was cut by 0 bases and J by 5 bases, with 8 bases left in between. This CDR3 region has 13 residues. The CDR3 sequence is CASGLVEGDEQYF. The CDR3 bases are TGTGCTAGTGGTTTGGTAGAGGGGGACGAGCAGTACTTC.

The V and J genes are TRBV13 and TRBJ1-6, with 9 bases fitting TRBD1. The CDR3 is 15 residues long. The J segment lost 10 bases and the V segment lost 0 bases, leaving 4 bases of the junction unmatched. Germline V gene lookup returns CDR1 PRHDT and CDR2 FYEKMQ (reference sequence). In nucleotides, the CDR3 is TGTGCCAGCAGCTTAGGACAGGGGGCTTGGTCACCCCTCCACTTT. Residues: CASSLGQGAWSPLHF.

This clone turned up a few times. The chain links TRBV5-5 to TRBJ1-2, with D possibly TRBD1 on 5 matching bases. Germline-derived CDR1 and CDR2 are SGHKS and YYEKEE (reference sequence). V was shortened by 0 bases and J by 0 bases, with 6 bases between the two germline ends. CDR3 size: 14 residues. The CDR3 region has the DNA TGTGCCAGCAGCTTGGAAGGGGCTAACTATGGCTACACCTTC. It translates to CASSLEGANYGYTF.

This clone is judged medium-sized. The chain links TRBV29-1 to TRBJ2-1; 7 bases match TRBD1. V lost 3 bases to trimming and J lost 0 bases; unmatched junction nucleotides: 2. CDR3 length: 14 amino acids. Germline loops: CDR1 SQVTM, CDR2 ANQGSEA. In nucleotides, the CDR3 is TGCAGCGTTGACAGGGACAGCTCCTACAATGAGCAGTTCTTC. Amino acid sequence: CSVDRDSSYNEQFF.

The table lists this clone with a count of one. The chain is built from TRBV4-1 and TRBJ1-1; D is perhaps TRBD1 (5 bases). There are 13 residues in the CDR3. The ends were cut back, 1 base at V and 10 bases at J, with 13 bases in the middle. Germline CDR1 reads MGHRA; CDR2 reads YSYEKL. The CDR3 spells CASSQGGALIAFF. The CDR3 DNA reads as TGCGCCAGCAGCCAAGGAGGGGCGCTGATAGCTTTCTTT.

The CDR3 sequence: CASSPIIGASTDTQYF. For the CDR3, the DNA is TGTGCCAGCAGTCCGATTATTGGGGCGAGCACAGATACGCAGTATTTT. This chain links TRBV28 with TRBJ2-3, with D possibly matching TRBD1 (5 bases). The germline gives CDR1 MDHEN, CDR2 SYDVKM. The CDR3 has 16 amino acids. Trimming cost V 5 bases and J 0 bases, with 15 bases left between them. The whole variable domain, remainder taken from reference TRBV28 and TRBJ2-3, is DVKVTQSSRYLVKRTGEKVFLECVQDMDHENMFWYRQDPGLGLRLIYFSYDVKMKEKGDIPEGYSVSREKKERFSLILESASTNQTSMYLCASSPIIGASTDTQYFGPGTRLTVL.

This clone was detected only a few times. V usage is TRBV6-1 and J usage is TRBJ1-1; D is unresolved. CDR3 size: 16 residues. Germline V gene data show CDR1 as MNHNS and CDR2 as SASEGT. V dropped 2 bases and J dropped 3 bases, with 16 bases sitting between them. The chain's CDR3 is CASSEPILGSYTEAFF. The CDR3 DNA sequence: TGTGCCAGCAGTGAACCCATCCTTGGCAGTTACACTGAAGCTTTCTTT.

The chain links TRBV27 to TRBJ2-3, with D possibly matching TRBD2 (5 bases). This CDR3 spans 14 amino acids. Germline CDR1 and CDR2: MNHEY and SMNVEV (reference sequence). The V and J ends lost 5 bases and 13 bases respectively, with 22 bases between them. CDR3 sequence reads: CASSALVPWAGEYF. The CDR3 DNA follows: TGTGCCAGCAGTGCACTAGTCCCTTGGGCCGGGGAGTATTTT.

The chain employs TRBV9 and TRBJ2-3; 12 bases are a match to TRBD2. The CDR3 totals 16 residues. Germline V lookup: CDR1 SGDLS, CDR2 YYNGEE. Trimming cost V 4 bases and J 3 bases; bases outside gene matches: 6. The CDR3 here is CASSPLAGGLTDTQYF. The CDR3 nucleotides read TGTGCCAGCAGCCCTCTAGCGGGGGGGCTGACAGATACGCAGTATTTT.